The clone carrying this T cell receptor (beta chain) was seen only a few times. The sample is drawn from a study of blood T cell repertoires in COVID-19. Study details: PBMCs, B-cell-depleted T cells, or T cells provided the cDNA or gDNA that made up the material.

Per the study methods: Amplification of reference gene primers was used by the study to estimate nucleated cell counts. Profiling relied on immunoSEQ multiplex PCR, and the TCRdb table lists in-frame clones only, not all of them. V and J calls and clone size come straight from that table; D and trimming were deduced from the DNA. This sample has around 220,000 clones, with around 80% found just once. The germline gives CDR1 KGHDR, CDR2 SFDVKD. This CDR3 contains 13 residues. Losses at the gene ends were 5 bases for V and 5 bases for J; bases not matched to a gene: 1. The sequence was obtained from a man aged 30 to 45 with active or convalescent COVID-19. V usage is TRBV24-1 and J usage is TRBJ1-5; 8 nucleotides align to TRBD1. Sequencing used peripheral blood. The CDR3 sequence is CATSGTGYQPQHF. The CDR3 bases are TGTGCCACCAGTGGGACAGGGTATCAGCCCCAGCATTTT.